The TCR beta chain under discussion was sequenced for a study of blood T cells in healthy people across ages. CDR3 length: 13 amino acids. Germline CDR1 SGDLS, CDR2 YYNGEE. With 7 bases clipped from V and 2 bases from J, the junction kept 4 bases outside the gene matches. This clonotype was counted between two and nine times. The antigen is undetermined. Together with a sample-barcoded 5' primer, a J-beta primer mix was included in a second PCR lasting roughly 7 to 11 cycles. Each sample yielded at least 2.5 million CDR3-containing paired-end reads. TCRdb reprocessed the 5' RACE reads with MiXCR, giving one entry per CDR3 protein. The sample shows about 1.1 million distinct CDR3 sequences, around two fifths of them seen only once. Study results and caveats: Naive T cell percentage showed a strong correlation with TCR beta diversity. Age brought a roughly linear fall in TCR beta diversity measured per million T cells.

This sequence was found in a man between 18 and 29 years old in good health. The sequenced sample was blood. The chain recombines TRBV9 with TRBJ2-3; 7 bases are shared with TRBD2. CDR3 protein: CASASGLTDTQYF. The CDR3 coding sequence is TGTGCCAGCGCTAGCGGACTCACAGATACGCAGTATTTT.